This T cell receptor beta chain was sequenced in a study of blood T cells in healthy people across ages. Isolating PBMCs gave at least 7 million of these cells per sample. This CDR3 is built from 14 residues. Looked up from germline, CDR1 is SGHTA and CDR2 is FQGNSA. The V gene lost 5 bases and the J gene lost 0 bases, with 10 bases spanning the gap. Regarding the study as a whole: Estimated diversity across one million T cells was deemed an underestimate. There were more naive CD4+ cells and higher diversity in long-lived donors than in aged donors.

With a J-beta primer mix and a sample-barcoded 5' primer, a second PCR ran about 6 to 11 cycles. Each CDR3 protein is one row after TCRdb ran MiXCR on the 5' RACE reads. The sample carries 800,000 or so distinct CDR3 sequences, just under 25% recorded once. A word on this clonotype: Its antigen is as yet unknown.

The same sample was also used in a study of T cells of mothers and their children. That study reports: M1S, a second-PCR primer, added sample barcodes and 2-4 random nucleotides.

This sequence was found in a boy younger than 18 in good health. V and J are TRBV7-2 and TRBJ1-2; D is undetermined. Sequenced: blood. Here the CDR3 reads CASSRRGTNYGYTF. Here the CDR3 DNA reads TGTGCCAGCAGCAGGAGAGGTACTAACTATGGCTACACCTTC. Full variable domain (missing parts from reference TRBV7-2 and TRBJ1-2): GAGVSQSPSNKVTEKGKDVELRCDPISGHTALYWYRQSLGQGLEFLIYFQGNSAPDKSGLPSDRFSAERTGGSVSTLTIQRTQQEDSAVYLCASSRRGTNYGYTFGSGTRLTVV.